This T cell receptor beta chain stems from a study of blood T cell repertoires in COVID-19. For the study at large: Sources were T cells, B-cell-depleted T cells, or PBMCs; the material itself was cDNA or gDNA.

The CDR3 length is 16 residues. The germline V gene has CDR1 LGHNA and CDR2 YNFKEQ. Trimming left V 3 bases short and J 2 bases short, with 17 bases between. As processed by the authors: From reference gene primer amplification, estimates of nucleated cell counts were derived. Assay: immunoSEQ multiplex PCR; the TCRdb copy retains only in-frame clones and omits some. V, J and clone size were drawn from that table, and D and trimming were deduced from the DNA. The sample contains approximately 100,000 clones, approximately 92% of which appear only once. The rearrangement uses TRBV4-2 and TRBJ2-7; weak D call: TRBD2 (6 bases). The sequence was collected from a woman of 80 years or more with active COVID-19. Specimen: peripheral blood. CDR3: CASSHGEVGPTYEQYF. CDR3 nucleotides: TGTGCCAGCAGCCATGGGGAGGTGGGGCCCACCTACGAGCAGTACTTC.